The TCR beta chain under discussion was sequenced for a study of T cell responses to AZD1222 COVID-19 vaccine. With regard to this clone: Its specificity is unknown.

Study-level results: Unmutated variant regions reportedly attract nearly half of all spike-specific TCRs. Mapped onto spike, vaccine-associated CD4 TCRs spanned it and were dominant at 160-218 and 743-854. Clonal diversity was possibly underestimated, and the donors were mostly white British, with more females.

Germline-derived CDR1 and CDR2 are SGHRS and YFSETQ. V dropped 4 bases and J dropped 4; count of bases not matched to a gene: 3. The CDR3 is 14 amino acids. Sequencing was performed with immunoSEQ multiplex PCR; in TCRdb, only in-frame clones are kept and a portion is missing. The sample consists of roughly 100,000 clones, 80% to 95% of them appearing once. The chain joins TRBV5-1 to TRBJ1-2; TRBD1 aligns across 11 bases. The specimen was peripheral blood, collected on day 0 of AZD1222 vaccination. This TCR derives from an adult in good health. CDR3 protein: CASSEGQGAYGYTF. The DNA for the CDR3 is TGCGCCAGCAGCGAAGGACAGGGGGCCTATGGCTACACCTTC.